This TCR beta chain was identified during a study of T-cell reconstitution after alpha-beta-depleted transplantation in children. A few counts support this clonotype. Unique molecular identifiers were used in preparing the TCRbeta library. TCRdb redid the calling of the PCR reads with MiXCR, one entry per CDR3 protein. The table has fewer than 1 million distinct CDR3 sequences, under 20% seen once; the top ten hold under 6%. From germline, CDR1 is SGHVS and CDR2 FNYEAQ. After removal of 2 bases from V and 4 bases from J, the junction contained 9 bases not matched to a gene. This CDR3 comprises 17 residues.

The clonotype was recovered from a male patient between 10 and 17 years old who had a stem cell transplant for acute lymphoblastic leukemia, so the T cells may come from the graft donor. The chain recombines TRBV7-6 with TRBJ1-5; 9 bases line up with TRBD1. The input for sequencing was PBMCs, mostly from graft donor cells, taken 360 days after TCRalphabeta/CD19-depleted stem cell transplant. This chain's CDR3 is CASSLSPYRGQNQPQHF. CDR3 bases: TGTGCCAGCAGCTTAAGCCCCTACAGGGGGCAGAATCAGCCCCAGCATTTT.